This T cell receptor (beta chain) was recorded in a study of a mutant IDH1 vaccine in newly diagnosed glioma (dated by TCRdb to 2020 to 2023). With regard to the full study: Vaccination started 4-6 weeks after radiotherapy alone, or was given together with temozolomide cycles in the groups whose treatment included chemotherapy. Of the 25 to 40 treated patients, around 60% were male and approximately 38% were female, and the mean age was about 40 years. Prior to enrollment, standard therapy consisting of radiotherapy alone, temozolomide alone, or radiochemotherapy with temozolomide had been administered to patients, with the combination being received by most patients. Visit V12 was the week-35 safety follow-up and visit V13 was the week-47 end of study. Six visits were used for peripheral blood collection: V03 (baseline), V05, V07, V10, V12 and V13. For exploratory analyses, longitudinal TCRB deep sequencing was carried out in roughly 23 treated patients wherever samples were available.

From cysteine to phenylalanine, the CDR3 is 15 amino acids long. CDR3 DNA only is kept here, 45 bases in frame from base 1. As encoded in the germline V gene, CDR1 is SGHTA while CDR2 is FQGNSA. The V and J ends are trimmed by 1 base and 5 bases, leaving 12 bases between them. Preparation of the library involved the immunoSEQ multiplex PCR assay. The hsTCRB Kit was used according to the manufacturer's protocol to amplify rearranged TCR beta chain sequences. Sequencing of TCRB libraries was carried out on an Illumina MiSeq. The authors' pipeline ran thus. The proprietary platform of the kit vendor was used for demultiplexing, trimming and gene mapping. Imported from immuneACCESS, the table was reduced by TCRdb to in-frame sequences with V and J called. These copies leave out some clones; in studies compared against another copy, an unresolved V gene accounts for under half, and the cause of the remainder is not known. V, J and clone size are taken as reported in that table, and D and trimming were inferred from the DNA itself. Here the sample has approximately 31,000 clones; roughly 85% occur a single time. The ten largest account for approximately 7.1% of the sample.

The time point label here, explained by the study, means: week 35, safety follow-up. Each vaccine dose, consisting of 300 ug of a 20-mer mutant IDH1 peptide in Montanide, was administered subcutaneously with topical imiquimod. Eight vaccinations were administered to patients in weeks 1, 3, 5, 7, 11, 15, 19 and 23, corresponding to visits V03 through V10. All donors had newly diagnosed IDH1-mutant astrocytomas of WHO grade 3 or 4 that showed loss of nuclear ATRX. The samples were drawn from NOA16, a multicentre, single-arm, open-label phase I trial in Germany that tested a mutant IDH1 peptide vaccine in humans for the first time. Genomic DNA for TCRB sequencing was extracted from EDTA blood using the DNeasy Blood and Tissue Kit. Turning to this clone: The specificity of this receptor is unknown. No base qualities exist here, and no much larger clone lies one base off it.

Summary of the overall study and its limitations: No apparent relationship was observed between pseudoprogression and alterations in the top peripheral T cell clonotypes detected by TCRB sequencing. According to the authors, sample limitations meant that analyses of patient blood samples could not be reproduced. Selection of PBMC samples for TCRB deep sequencing was based on availability. Immune responses induced by the vaccine were seen in roughly 92% of patients across multiple MHC alleles.

Material: PBMCs, obtained from a glioma patient whose treatment included an IDH1 peptide vaccine. The TCR sequence derives from a woman younger than 30 with glioma. The chain links TRBV7-2 with TRBJ1-5, and the D gene may be TRBD1, 5 bases matching. The nucleotide sequence is given as TGTGCCAGCAGCTTAGAAGCAGGGATCGATCAGCCCCAGCATTTT. This encodes CASSLEAGIDQPQHF. With the rest looked up from the reference TRBV7-2 and TRBJ1-5 genes rather than sequenced, the full variable domain is GAGVSQSPSNKVTEKGKDVELRCDPISGHTALYWYRQSLGQGLEFLIYFQGNSAPDKSGLPSDRFSAERTGGSVSTLTIQRTQQEDSAVYLCASSLEAGIDQPQHFGDGTRLSIL.